The TCR beta chain described here comes from a study of T cells in Graves' hyperthyroidism and ophthalmopathy (dated by TCRdb to about 2019). General notes on the study: Peripheral blood was collected at initial diagnosis, before any treatment. TCR V-J signatures able to tell the groups apart were searched for in a discovery cohort of some 97 patients, of whom 40 to 45 had Graves' ophthalmopathy and some 60 had stable Graves' hyperthyroidism. Prospective prediction of ophthalmopathy was tested in an independent validation cohort consisting of roughly 19 hyperthyroidism patients and around 16 patients who later progressed to ophthalmopathy. The 80 to 100 discovery patients were randomly divided into training and test sets at a 7:3 ratio. In addition, the study compared T-cell repertoires in thyroid tissue and in blood from roughly 6 Graves' hyperthyroidism patients. After sampling, hyperthyroidism patients received methimazole starting at 30 mg daily, and ophthalmopathy patients received high-dose intravenous methylprednisolone. The paper describes TCR Vbeta CDR3 sequencing of about 140 peripheral blood samples, made up of 40 to 45 ophthalmopathy patients, some 76 hyperthyroidism patients and roughly 17 progressor patients. Summary of the overall study and its limitations: In cross-validation, a model built on a 13 V-J signature told ophthalmopathy apart from stable hyperthyroidism with 85% to 90% sensitivity and roughly 83% specificity, and in testing the same model reached 80%/75%. Blood samples also contained most of the expanded thyroid clonotypes (frequency above 0.001), which suggests that blood repertoires may reflect thyroid immune responses. No statistical method was used to fix the sample size in advance, and group allocation was not hidden from the investigators. In validation, progression to ophthalmopathy was predicted by the model with roughly 71% sensitivity and about 72% specificity, a median of roughly six months before onset.

The TCR beta CDR3 regions were amplified from the RNA transcripts. The first round of RT-PCR for the TCR CDR3 was performed with the HTBI primer set and the Qiagen OneStep RT-PCR kit. Libraries were constructed in a second round of multiplex PCR, after which size selection and purification were carried out. Libraries were sequenced paired-end with 100 bp reads on an Illumina HiSeq2000. The study's processing was this. SOAPnuke was used to process the raw data, throwing out any read that contained adapters or uncalled bases, had a mean Phred below 15, or lacked an exact constant-primer or identifier match. High-quality paired reads were merged using COPE v1.2.5, and each unique nucleotide sequence was defined as a clonotype. MiTCR v1.1 was used to align the clonotypes against IMGT TRBV, TRBD and TRBJ reference segments. Analysis was restricted to V-J combinations with a frequency above 0.0001, which covered 98% to 99.2% of repertoires. A TCS score was defined as the ratio between F50 (clonal expansion) and ExV (chaos), using BLOSUM62-based TCRdist between CDR3 peptides within each V-J. Welch's t-statistics and random forest reduced fewer than 550 V-J features to about 13, which were used in a naive Bayes classifier (R e1071). TCRdb trimmed public reads at Q25 via fastp, called clones via MiXCR and kept in-frame beta chains. Here each entry gathers all rows of one CDR3 protein and keeps the most common genes and DNA. TCRdb assigned the V and J calls; the authors' analysis was not used. For this sample there are around 450,000 distinct CDR3 sequences; about a sixth appear just once. 13% to 15% of the sample is taken by the ten largest.

This clonotype came up many times. Its antigen is not yet known. No clone much larger than this one lies a single base away; base qualities are absent. Stable Graves' hyperthyroidism was defined as the absence of progression to ophthalmopathy over 18 months of follow-up. Hyperthyroidism patients were aged 18 to 65 years and newly diagnosed, with disease duration of less than 2 months. Patients with uncontrolled infections, other autoimmune diseases, pregnancy or lactation were excluded. Diagnoses were based on clinical symptoms, serum thyroxine and TRAb, thyroid ultrasound and orbital computed tomography. PBMCs were separated from over 9 ml of fresh peripheral blood using Ficoll-Paque density gradient centrifugation. Total RNA was extracted with Trizol reagent, and quality was checked on an Agilent 2100 Bioanalyzer. The germline V gene sets CDR1 to KGHDR and CDR2 to SFDVKD. V loses 6 bases of germline sequence and J loses 5 bases, and the interval between the two ends is 12 bases. Including cysteine and phenylalanine, the CDR3 has 13 amino acids. Only CDR3 DNA is held: 39 bases, read in frame from base 1.

The source material was blood. This clonotype was sampled from a woman between 18 and 29 years old with Graves' hyperthyroidism. Here the chain combines TRBV24-1 and TRBJ1-1; a weak D assignment points to TRBD1 (5 bases agree). The DNA sequence is given as TGTGCCACCAGTCAGGGAGGCGATACTGAAGCTTTCTTT. Its protein is CATSQGGDTEAFF.